These T cell receptor beta chains were read from a single sample in a study of control samples from healthy donors and cancer patients. Assay used: immunoSEQ multiplex PCR; TCRdb lists only in-frame clones, some missing. The sample records around 110,000 clones, over 90% being singletons. The sample taken for sequencing was blood. The receptor source for this set is a man younger than 45 in good health. CDR3s include the opening cysteine and the closing phenylalanine or tryptophan. D genes are given only for firm matches. Some rows have no size entry. The others give once, few or many, or a class for an expanded clone.

len,v_gene,d_gene,j_gene,abundance,CDR3aa,CDR3nt
15,TRBV7-6,-,TRBJ1-5,-,CASSLEGSGNQPQHF,TGTGCCAGCAGCTTAGAGGGTTCGGGCAATCAGCCCCAGCATTTT
13,TRBV6-5,-,TRBJ1-6,-,CASRPASNSPLHF,TGTGCCAGCAGACCTGCCTCGAATTCACCCCTCCACTTT
13,TRBV28,-,TRBJ1-6,-,CASSFRGESPLHF,TGTGCCAGCAGTTTTCGAGGGGAATCACCCCTCCACTTT
14,TRBV5-1,-,TRBJ1-2,-,CASSREVFPNGYTF,TGCGCCAGCAGCCGAGAGGTTTTCCCGAATGGCTACACCTTC
15,TRBV6-5,TRBD1,TRBJ1-1,-,CASSTGTGGSIEAFF,TGTGCCAGCAGTACCGGGACAGGGGGATCTATTGAAGCTTTCTTT
15,TRBV5-6,TRBD1,TRBJ2-1,-,CASSPSGTGVDEQFF,TGTGCCAGCAGCCCGTCTGGGACAGGGGTCGATGAGCAGTTCTTC
15,TRBV5-4,-,TRBJ1-1,-,CASSFDPLLNTEAFF,TGTGCCAGCAGCTTCGATCCGCTCCTGAACACTGAAGCTTTCTTT
17,TRBV5-1,TRBD1,TRBJ1-1,-,CASSSRQGAFMNTEAFF,TGCGCCAGCAGCTCCCGACAGGGGGCCTTTATGAACACTGAAGCTTTCTTT
13,TRBV12-3/TRBV12-4,-,TRBJ1-2,-,CASTLEIYYGYTF,TGTGCCAGCACCTTGGAGATTTACTATGGCTACACCTTC
15,TRBV18,-,TRBJ1-2,-,CASSISAWGNKGYTF,TGTGCCAGCTCAATCTCCGCGTGGGGAAACAAAGGCTACACCTTC
16,TRBV24-1,TRBD2,TRBJ2-4,-,CATSDIGPAGGGIQYF,TGTGCCACCAGTGACATCGGCCCAGCGGGGGGGGGCATTCAGTACTTC
16,TRBV5-6,-,TRBJ2-5,-,CASSFPGLGLEETQYF,TGTGCCAGCAGCTTCCCGGGACTGGGGCTGGAGGAGACCCAGTACTTC
13,TRBV6-1,-,TRBJ2-2,-,CASSEALPRELFF,TGTGCCAGCAGTGAAGCGCTTCCGAGGGAGCTGTTTTTT
17,TRBV7-2,-,TRBJ1-3,-,CASSLGSGGRHGDTIYF,TGTGCCAGCAGCTTAGGAAGTGGGGGGAGACACGGGGACACCATATATTTT
14,TRBV19,-,TRBJ2-2,-,CASSIRPNTGELFF,TGTGCCAGTAGTATCCGACCAAACACCGGGGAGCTGTTTTTT
16,TRBV5-4,-,TRBJ2-3,-,CASSLGPGVVPDTQYF,TGTGCCAGCAGCTTGGGTCCCGGAGTAGTCCCAGATACGCAGTATTTT
14,TRBV2,-,TRBJ1-1,-,CASRGGGTNTEAFF,TGTGCCAGCCGGGGGGGAGGCACGAACACTGAAGCTTTCTTT
13,TRBV28,-,TRBJ1-2,-,CASSGRANYGYTF,TGTGCCAGCAGTGGGAGGGCGAACTATGGCTACACCTTC
15,TRBV9,-,TRBJ2-1,-,CASSVGRGPLNEQFF,TGTGCCAGCAGCGTAGGGAGGGGCCCACTTAATGAGCAGTTCTTC
15,TRBV18,-,TRBJ1-1,-,CASSQEGGRNTEAFF,TGTGCCAGCTCACAGGAGGGGGGAAGGAACACTGAAGCTTTCTTT
15,TRBV6-5,TRBD1,TRBJ2-3,-,CASRIGTDSTDTQYF,TGTGCCAGCAGGATCGGGACAGACAGCACAGATACGCAGTATTTT
13,TRBV25-1,TRBD2,TRBJ2-1,-,CASSVAGVYEQFF,TGTGCCAGCAGTGTGGCGGGGGTGTATGAGCAGTTCTTC
13,TRBV4-2,-,TRBJ1-4,-,CASSPRRNEKLFF,TGTGCCAGCAGCCCTAGACGAAATGAAAAACTGTTTTTT
14,TRBV5-1,-,TRBJ2-5,-,CASSLYSGQETQYF,TGCGCCAGCAGCTTGTATTCTGGACAAGAGACCCAGTACTTC
18,TRBV4-2,-,TRBJ1-2,-,CASSQDRGGRKLDYGYTF,TGTGCCAGCAGCCAAGATAGAGGGGGAAGGAAGTTGGACTATGGCTACACCTTC
14,TRBV28,-,TRBJ2-1,-,CASTGRSSYNEQFF,TGTGCCAGCACTGGCAGGAGCTCCTACAATGAGCAGTTCTTC
15,TRBV27,-,TRBJ2-3,-,CASSLSGRPTDTQYF,TGTGCCAGCAGTTTATCGGGCAGGCCCACAGATACGCAGTATTTT
10,TRBV19,-,TRBJ1-3,-,CASSRGTIYF,TGTGCCAGTAGTAGGGGCACCATATATTTT
11,TRBV5-1,-,TRBJ2-1,-,CASLRGDEQFF,TGCGCCAGCTTGAGGGGGGATGAGCAGTTCTTC
18,TRBV19,TRBD2,TRBJ2-3,once,CASRAGLADALYTDTQYF,TGTGCCAGTAGAGCCGGACTAGCGGACGCCTTATACACAGATACGCAGTATTTT
16,TRBV28,-,TRBJ1-3,-,CASSTPGGLSGNTIYF,TGTGCCAGCAGCACTCCGGGGGGACTCTCTGGAAACACCATATATTTT
13,TRBV7-9,-,TRBJ1-1,-,CASSLTDPAEAFF,TGTGCCAGCAGCTTAACAGATCCGGCTGAAGCTTTCTTT
15,TRBV10-3,-,TRBJ1-5,few,CAISDEGVINQPQHF,TGTGCCATCAGTGATGAAGGTGTGATCAATCAGCCCCAGCATTTT
15,TRBV7-2,-,TRBJ1-3,-,CASSLDRASGNTIYF,TGTGCCAGCAGCTTAGACAGGGCCTCTGGAAACACCATATATTTT